This T cell receptor (beta chain) appears in the sequencing data of a study of PD-1 blockade in mismatch repair-deficient tumors. Clones were sequenced by immunoSEQ multiplex PCR, and TCRdb holds only the in-frame ones, with some missing. In the table there are 95,000 to 150,000 clones, approximately 90% of which are singletons. As to this clone: Antigen specificity is unknown.

Mismatch repair deficiency was confirmed in all patients, by PCR or immunohistochemistry. V lost 0 bases and J lost 6, with 6 bases in between. CDR3 length: 13 amino acids. The germline gives CDR1 LGHNA, CDR2 YSLEER. Study findings and constraints: After pembrolizumab, tumor-resident clones rose rapidly, then generally contracted before radiologic responses.

The V gene is TRBV4-3, the J gene TRBJ1-5, with D unclear. Sequenced material: peripheral blood, taken 44 weeks after starting pembrolizumab. The sequence came from an adult with mismatch repair-deficient cancer. CDR3 sequence (DNA): TGCGCCAGCAGCCAAGAAATAAGTCAGCCCCAGCATTTT. This sequence encodes CASSQEISQPQHF.